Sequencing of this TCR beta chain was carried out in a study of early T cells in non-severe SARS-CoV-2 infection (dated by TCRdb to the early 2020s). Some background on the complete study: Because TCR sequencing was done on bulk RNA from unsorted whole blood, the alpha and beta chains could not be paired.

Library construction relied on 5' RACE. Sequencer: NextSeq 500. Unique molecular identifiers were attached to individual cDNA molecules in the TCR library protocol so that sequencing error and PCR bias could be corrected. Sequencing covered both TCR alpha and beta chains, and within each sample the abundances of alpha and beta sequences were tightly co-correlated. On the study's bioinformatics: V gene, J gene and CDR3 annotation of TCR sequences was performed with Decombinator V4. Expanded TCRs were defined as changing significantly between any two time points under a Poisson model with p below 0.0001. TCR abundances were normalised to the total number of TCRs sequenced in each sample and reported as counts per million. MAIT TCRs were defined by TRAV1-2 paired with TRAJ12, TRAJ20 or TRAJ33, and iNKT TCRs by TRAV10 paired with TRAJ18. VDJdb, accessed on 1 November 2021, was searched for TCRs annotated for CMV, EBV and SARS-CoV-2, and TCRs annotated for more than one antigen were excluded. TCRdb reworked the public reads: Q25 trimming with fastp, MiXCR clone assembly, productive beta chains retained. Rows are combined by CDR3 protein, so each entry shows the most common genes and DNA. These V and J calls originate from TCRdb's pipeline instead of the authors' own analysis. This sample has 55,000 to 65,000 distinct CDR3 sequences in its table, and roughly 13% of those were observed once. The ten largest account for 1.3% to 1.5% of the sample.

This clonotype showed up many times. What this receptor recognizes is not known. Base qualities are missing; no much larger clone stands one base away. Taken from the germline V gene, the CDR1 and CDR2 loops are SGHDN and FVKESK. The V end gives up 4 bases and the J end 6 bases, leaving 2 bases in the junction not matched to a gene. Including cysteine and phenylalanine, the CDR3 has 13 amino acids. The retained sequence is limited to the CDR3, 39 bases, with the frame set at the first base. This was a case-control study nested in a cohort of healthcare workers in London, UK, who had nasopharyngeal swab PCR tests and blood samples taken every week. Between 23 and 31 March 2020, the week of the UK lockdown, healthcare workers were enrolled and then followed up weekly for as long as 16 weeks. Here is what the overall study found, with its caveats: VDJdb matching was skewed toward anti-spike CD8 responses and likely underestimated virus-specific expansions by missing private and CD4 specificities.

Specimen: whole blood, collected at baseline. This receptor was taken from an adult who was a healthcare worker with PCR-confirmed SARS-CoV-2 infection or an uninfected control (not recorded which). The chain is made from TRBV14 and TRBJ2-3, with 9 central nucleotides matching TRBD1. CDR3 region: CASSRTGVDTQYF. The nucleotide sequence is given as TGTGCCAGCAGCCGGACAGGGGTCGATACGCAGTATTTT.